The TCR beta chain under discussion was sequenced for a study of blood T cells in healthy people across ages (dated by TCRdb to the mid-2010s). In terms of the full investigation: In model experiments, roughly one uniquely barcoded TCR beta cDNA molecule per two T cells was captured by template switching. Age-related changes in TCR beta repertoire diversity were measured in the study by deep sequencing normalized with unique cDNA molecular identifiers. Four age groups were formed from the donors: young (average around 15 years), middle-aged (around 37), aged (around 62) and long-lived (roughly 88). For two donors (one aged 18 to 30 and one aged 80 or older), the study analyzed two additional independent replicas of 1 million unique cDNA reads from the same blood draw.

The germline V gene yields MGHDK for CDR1 and SYGVNS for CDR2. CDR3 length: 17 amino acids, cysteine to phenylalanine. This entry keeps only the CDR3 DNA: 51 bases, framed from base 1. Unmatched junction bases come to 10, with V trimmed by 3 bases and J by 1 base. What the study reported, not specific to this receptor: Observed TCR beta diversity per million T cells fell roughly linearly with age, and a significant reduction was already apparent by age about 36. The long-lived group showed more naive CD4+ T cells, fewer expanded clones and increased TCR diversity than the aged group, suggesting age selection. Since profiling was done on bulk unsorted PBMCs, naive and antigen-experienced compartments could not be conclusively compared. Estimates of total diversity based on one million sequenced T cells were regarded as lower bounds and as underestimates. Because the CMV infection status of the donors was unknown, age-related changes in expanded clonotypes may potentially have been confounded. Observed TCR beta diversity correlated strongly with the percentage of naive T cells measured by flow cytometry.

Donors were a few dozen systemically healthy Caucasian individuals from Russia aged about 6 to 100 years. Around 9.8 milliliters of peripheral blood were collected from each donor into EDTA-treated Vacutainer tubes. Ficoll-Paque density-gradient centrifugation was used to isolate PBMCs, with at least 6 million per sample. Total RNA was extracted from PBMCs with Trizol reagent, with at least 5.5 micrograms obtained per sample. For every donor, flow cytometry on a PBMC aliquot measured the percentage of naive CD45RAhigh/CD27high T cells. A note on this clonotype: What this receptor recognizes is not known. One base away there is no much larger clone; base qualities are not given.

Library prep was done by 5' RACE. The sequencer listed for this sample is Illumina HiSeq 2500. A second PCR of roughly 6 to 11 cycles was run with a J-beta primer mix and a sample-barcoded 5' primer. Each TCR beta cDNA molecule received a unique molecular identifier from a template-switch 5' adaptor carrying 12 random nucleotides. Each sample yielded at least 3 million CDR3-containing paired-end reads. The Mint cDNA synthesis kit, primed by a TRBC-specific oligonucleotide, was used to synthesize first-strand cDNA from all RNA. After uracil-DNA glycosylase treatment, a first 18-cycle PCR used universal primers M1SS and BC2_uni_R on all cDNA. In the authors' own workflow: For normalization, 1 million high-quality reads, each with a distinct molecular identifier, were randomly selected from each sample. Instead of being binned into consensus sequences, reads that shared molecular identifiers were thrown out. MiTCR, with a Q25 quality threshold and the strictest error-elimination algorithm, was used for CDR3 identification, clonotype clustering and error correction. Lower-bound total TCR beta diversity was estimated with a nonparametric unseen species model using Euler transformation. TCRdb itself trimmed the public reads at Q25 with fastp, ran MiXCR and retained productive beta chains. CDR3 protein duplicates are merged, each entry listing the most common genes and DNA. TCRdb, rather than the study authors, made the V and J calls. This sample is represented by some 560,000 distinct CDR3 sequences; roughly a quarter of them were singletons. The top ten clonotypes cover 3.6% of the sample.

These sequences were also reported in another study, on T cells of mothers and their children. Per that second paper: Donors were nine systemically healthy Caucasian individuals: three mothers and their six children. cDNA synthesis used all of the extracted RNA, with around 1.6 ug of RNA in each 15 ul reaction. Sample barcodes and 2-4 random nucleotides were added via the M1S primer in the second PCR. Each mother yielded over 9 million TCR beta CDR3 reads and each child about 3 million reads. Thymic selection shapes the output of TCR recombination in a similar way in related and unrelated pairs, and inherited differences have a minor effect. Normalized repertoire overlap was always found to be slightly, but never significantly, higher in related mother-child pairs than in unrelated mother-child pairs. Persistent microchimeric T cell clones were not detected, at a sensitivity of approximately 98 clones per million clonotypes. In the study, deep NGS was used to compare the TCR beta repertoires of mothers and children, and features distinguishing related mother-child pairs from unrelated individuals were sought. The mean age was about 37 +/- 4 years for the mothers and approximately 11 +/- 4 years for the children. After adapter ligation with NEBNext reagents, the libraries were sequenced on Illumina HiSeq 2000 with 100+100 nt paired-end reads. Mother and child libraries were prepared a month apart and sequenced in separate runs to prevent cross-contamination. Between roughly 450,000 and 2,200,000 distinct TCR beta clonotypes were identified per donor. Naive TCR beta clonotypes were estimated from low-frequency clonotypes matched to each donor's FACS-determined naive share, without sorting.

Sequencing was performed on blood. This TCR was recovered from a boy aged 2 to 10 in good health. The chain is encoded by TRBV25-1 joined to TRBJ2-5; 8 bases in the junction line up with TRBD1. The DNA reads TGTGCCAGCAGTGACCGACAGGGGATAGTAGCCCAAGAGACCCAGTACTTC. It translates as CASSDRQGIVAQETQYF.